Following are 26 T cell receptor beta chains from one sample sequenced in a study of radiation and T cells in renal cell carcinoma. TCRdb's copy holds only in-frame clones and misses some; the assay was immunoSEQ multiplex PCR. The sample carries just under 80,000 clones, 65% to 90% recorded once. Time point specified: blood 2 weeks post-SBRT. Treatment given: 15 Gy SBRT to primary tumor, nephrectomy 4 weeks later. The sequences come from blood, collected from a patient whose treatment included radiotherapy and nephrectomy. The source of these receptors is a woman aged 50 to 65 with renal cell carcinoma.

V is TRBV28 and J is TRBJ2-7, with D perhaps being TRBD1 or TRBD2 (5 bases each). The length of the CDR3 is 17 residues. The V end lost 5 bases, the J end lost 3 bases, and 23 bases lay between the germline ends. Germline V gives CDR1 MDHEN, CDR2 SYDVKM. CDR3: CASSSSLGTAYLYEQYF. DNA of the CDR3: TGTGCCAGCAGTAGCAGCCTCGGGACCGCGTACCTCTACGAGCAGTACTTC.

The chain joins TRBV6-1 to TRBJ1-2, with D perhaps TRBD1 (5 bases). Germline V gives CDR1 MNHNS, CDR2 SASEGT. The CDR3 has 15 amino acids. V gave up 2 bases and J gave up 4 bases, with 14 bases separating them. This chain's CDR3 is CASSESLQEGYGYTF. DNA of the CDR3: TGTGCCAGCAGTGAATCCTTACAGGAAGGCTATGGCTACACCTTC.

V and J are TRBV10-2 and TRBJ1-5; possible D gene TRBD1, 6 bases. Germline CDR1 and CDR2: WSHSY and SAAADI. CDR3 size: 13 residues. Trimming removed 8 bases at V and 7 bases at J, with 15 bases between. CDR3 DNA: TGCGCCAGCCGGGGACAATCACACCAGCCCCAGCATTTT. Its translation: CASRGQSHQPQHF.

The chain links TRBV28 to TRBJ2-2, with a tentative D call TRBD2 (6 bases). CDR3 length: 15 residues. Germline V CDR1 and CDR2: MDHEN, SYDVKM. V was clipped by 7 bases and J by 5 bases, with 17 bases between them. The CDR3 DNA reads as TGTGCCAGCAACTTTTGGGGGGTTGATACCGGGGAGCTGTTTTTT. Residues: CASNFWGVDTGELFF.

V and J are TRBV5-1 and TRBJ1-4, with D unclear. Looked up from germline, CDR1 is SGHRS and CDR2 is YFSETQ. V was trimmed by 5 bases and J by 1 base, leaving 12 bases between them. The CDR3 is made up of 15 amino acids. The CDR3 DNA sequence: TGCGCCAGCAGGGACTCAGGATTAACTAATGAAAAACTGTTTTTT. It yields the protein CASRDSGLTNEKLFF.

The V gene is TRBV28, the J gene TRBJ1-5; a weak D match, TRBD1 (5 bases). The CDR3 has 17 residues. The V and J ends lost 2 bases and 0 bases respectively, with 14 bases between them. Germline V gene lookup returns CDR1 MDHEN and CDR2 SYDVKM. Here the CDR3 DNA reads TGTGCCAGCAGTTTAGGGCAGGGACTAAATAGCAATCAGCCCCAGCATTTT. This gives the protein CASSLGQGLNSNQPQHF. Combining the CDR3 with reference TRBV28 and TRBJ1-5 gives the whole variable domain DVKVTQSSRYLVKRTGEKVFLECVQDMDHENMFWYRQDPGLGLRLIYFSYDVKMKEKGDIPEGYSVSREKKERFSLILESASTNQTSMYLCASSLGQGLNSNQPQHFGDGTRLSIL.

The chain uses TRBV6-1 and TRBJ2-7, with D possibly being TRBD1 or TRBD2 (6 bases each). Trimming shortened V by 4 bases and J by 4 bases, and 17 bases separated the two germline ends. Germline CDR1 and CDR2: MNHNS and SASEGT. The length of the CDR3 is 15 residues. DNA of the CDR3: TGTGCCAGCAGTGTAGGGGGGCGGATTCTATACGAGCAGTACTTC. It translates to CASSVGGRILYEQYF.

This clone was recorded a few times. This chain links TRBV9 with TRBJ1-4; D gene uncertain. This CDR3 is 13 amino acids long. Trimming took 4 bases from V and 8 from J, leaving 12 bases between them. CDR1 and CDR2 (germline): SGDLS, YYNGEE. The CDR3 is CASSRAPMEKLFF. In nucleotides, the CDR3 is TGTGCCAGCAGCAGGGCCCCGATGGAAAAACTGTTTTTT.

The V call is TRBV5-1, the J call TRBJ1-2; possibly TRBD1 for D (5 bases). The CDR3 has 16 residues. The V gene lost 1 base and the J gene lost 1 base, with 14 bases spanning the gap. Germline V gene sequence: CDR1 SGHRS, CDR2 YFSETQ. The CDR3 DNA reads as TGCGCCAGCAGCTTGCGGGGCGAGATTTATAACTATGGCTACACCTTC. The encoded protein is CASSLRGEIYNYGYTF.

V and J are TRBV28 and TRBJ1-3; D unresolved. Per germline, CDR1 MDHEN and CDR2 SYDVKM. Trimming shortened V by 4 bases and J by 0 bases, and 16 bases separated the two germline ends. The CDR3 sequence is 17 residues long. In DNA form, the CDR3 reads TGTGCCAGCAGTTCTTGGGGAATGTACCGCTCTGGAAACACCATATATTTT. Translating gives CASSSWGMYRSGNTIYF.

This clone was found a few times. The rearrangement links TRBV5-4 to TRBJ1-1, with a tentative D call TRBD1 (5 bases). The germline V gene has CDR1 SGHNT and CDR2 YYREEE (reference sequence). The CDR3 runs to 14 residues. Trimming took 5 bases from V and 5 from J, leaving 16 bases between them. CDR3 nucleotides: TGTGCCAGCAGGTTCCTCTCAGGGCGGACTGAAGCTTTCTTT. Amino acid sequence: CASRFLSGRTEAFF.

The chain employs TRBV7-2 and TRBJ2-1, with D perhaps given as TRBD1 or TRBD2 (5 bases each). Germline lookup yields CDR1 SGHTA and CDR2 FQGNSA. There are 14 residues in the CDR3. V gave up 6 bases and J gave up 12 bases, with 21 bases separating them. DNA of the CDR3: TGTGCCAGCAGTCTTGGAAACGAGGGGTGGTTGCAGTTCTTC. Translating it yields CASSLGNEGWLQFF.

This chain uses TRBV6-1 with TRBJ1-1; D call uncertain. Deletions cut 1 base from V and 6 bases from J, with 15 bases between. The length of the CDR3 is 15 residues. Looked up from germline, CDR1 is MNHNS and CDR2 is SASEGT. The CDR3 loop is CASSEGRRLRPEAFF. The CDR3 bases are TGTGCCAGCAGTGAAGGGAGAAGGTTGAGACCTGAAGCTTTCTTT.

This chain's CDR3 is CASSFLATRNTIYF. The CDR3 DNA reads as TGTGCCAGCAGCTTCCTAGCCACACGAAACACCATATATTTT. The gene calls are TRBV7-2 and TRBJ1-3; D remains unclear. CDR1 SGHTA and CDR2 FQGNSA come from the germline V gene. This CDR3 has 14 residues. Trimming shortened V by 3 bases and J by 5 bases, and 11 bases separated the two germline ends.

This chain connects TRBV6-5 to TRBJ2-7; D call uncertain. The V gene lost 6 bases and the J gene lost 0 bases, with 12 bases spanning the gap. This CDR3 spans 14 amino acids. Germline V gene data show CDR1 as MNHEY and CDR2 as SVGAGI. CDR3 region: CASRPTPRSYEQYF. The CDR3 DNA sequence: TGTGCCAGCAGACCGACTCCCCGCTCCTACGAGCAGTACTTC.

V usage is TRBV19 and J usage is TRBJ2-7; 13 bases agree with TRBD2. The CDR3 length is 16 residues. J gave up 2 bases and V 5 bases, and 6 bases lay outside the gene matches. The germline V gene has CDR1 LNHDA and CDR2 SQIVND (reference sequence). The CDR3: CASSGAGTSGAYEQYF. CDR3 DNA: TGTGCCAGTAGTGGAGCCGGGACTAGCGGGGCCTACGAGCAGTACTTC.

V usage is TRBV4-2 and J usage is TRBJ2-1, with TRBD2 matching 9 bases. The CDR3 consists of 14 residues. The germline gives CDR1 LGHNA, CDR2 YNFKEQ. The J segment lost 9 bases and the V segment lost 6 bases, leaving 9 bases of the junction unmatched. The CDR3 reads CASRPGLASAEQFF. The CDR3 DNA reads TGTGCCAGCAGACCGGGACTAGCTTCTGCTGAGCAGTTCTTC.

The V gene is TRBV28, the J gene TRBJ1-1, with D maybe TRBD1 (5 bases). Germline V gives CDR1 MDHEN, CDR2 SYDVKM. The CDR3 has 14 residues. Trimming removed 6 bases from V and 6 bases from J, with 17 bases in between. The CDR3 coding sequence is TGTGCCAGCAGCTCCTCCAGGGTTCACGCTGAAGCTTTCTTT. Residues: CASSSSRVHAEAFF.

There are a few counts of this clone. The V gene is TRBV30, the J gene TRBJ1-1; D remains unclear. V lost 0 bases to trimming and J lost 6 bases, with 14 bases between them. CDR1 is GTSNPN and CDR2 is SVGIG in the germline V gene (reference sequence). The CDR3 loop spans 14 amino acids. DNA for the CDR3: TGTGCCTGGAGTGTACGGGCCGTGAGCTCTGAAGCTTTCTTT. Translation: CAWSVRAVSSEAFF.

The chain recombines TRBV7-2 with TRBJ1-2, with a possible D match to TRBD1 (5 bases). In germline, CDR1 is SGHTA, CDR2 FQGNSA. V was pared by 5 bases and J by 3 bases, with 13 bases between. The CDR3 has 14 residues. The CDR3, as DNA: TGTGCCAGCAGCCCCCCGGGCAGGGACTATGGCTACACCTTC. As protein: CASSPPGRDYGYTF.

The V call is TRBV11-2, the J call TRBJ1-6, with TRBD1 as a possible D gene (5 bases). Germline CDR1 reads SGHAT; CDR2 reads FQNNGV. CDR3 length: 17 residues. V was clipped by 5 bases and J by 5 bases, with 19 bases between them. The CDR3 reads CASSRIGVGGNNSPLHF. In DNA, the CDR3 is TGTGCCAGCAGCCGAATCGGGGTGGGGGGAAATAATTCACCCCTCCACTTT.

The chain combines TRBV9 with TRBJ1-3; a weak D match, TRBD1 (5 bases). Germline lookup yields CDR1 SGDLS and CDR2 YYNGEE. Trimming took off 0 bases at V and 0 bases at J, with 10 bases between the two ends. The CDR3 length is 16 residues. DNA for the CDR3: TGTGCCAGCAGCGTAGGGGACGCCAACTCTGGAAACACCATATATTTT. This translates into CASSVGDANSGNTIYF.

The chain combines TRBV5-4 with TRBJ2-5; D gene ambiguous. The germline gives CDR1 SGHNT, CDR2 YYREEE (reference sequence). V was clipped by 3 bases and J by 1 base, with 7 bases between them. This CDR3 spans 13 amino acids. CDR3 coding DNA: TGTGCCAGCAGCTGGACGGCCCAAGAGACCCAGTACTTC. It is translated as CASSWTAQETQYF.

This clone was recorded only once. CDR3 in amino acids: CASSLQGAGANVLTF. CDR3 sequence (DNA): TGTGCCAGCAGCTTGCAGGGAGCTGGGGCCAACGTCCTGACTTTC. The chain has TRBV7-2 and TRBJ2-6; D possibly uses TRBD1 or TRBD2 (5 bases each). CDR1 is SGHTA, CDR2 FQGNSA, per germline. The CDR3 is 15 residues long. Trimming cost V 3 bases and J 2 bases, with 8 bases left between them.

The V gene is TRBV7-2, the J gene TRBJ2-1, with D maybe TRBD1 (5 bases). CDR1 and CDR2 from the germline V gene are SGHTA and FQGNSA. The CDR3 covers 13 residues. Trimming took 5 bases from V and 6 from J, leaving 11 bases between them. In nucleotides, the CDR3 is TGTGCCAGCAGCCCAGCACAGGTCAATGAGCAGTTCTTC. Residues: CASSPAQVNEQFF. Looking up the rest from reference TRBV7-2 and TRBJ2-1 gives the full variable domain: GAGVSQSPSNKVTEKGKDVELRCDPISGHTALYWYRQSLGQGLEFLIYFQGNSAPDKSGLPSDRFSAERTGGSVSTLTIQRTQQEDSAVYLCASSPAQVNEQFFGPGTRLTVL.

This clone occurred once. The V gene is TRBV19, the J gene TRBJ2-1, with 9 bases aligning to TRBD2. V was pared by 5 bases and J by 1 base, with 3 bases of the junction left unmatched. This CDR3 is 15 amino acids long. Germline V CDR1 and CDR2: LNHDA, SQIVND (reference sequence). The CDR3 nucleotides are TGTGCCAGTAGTCCTAGCGGGGTTTCCTACAATGAGCAGTTCTTC. Its translation: CASSPSGVSYNEQFF.